This is a list of T cell receptor beta chains from one sample in a study of cytomegalovirus exposure and HLA in healthy donors. Only in-frame clones appear in the TCRdb table, and some are missing; sequencing was by immunoSEQ multiplex PCR. The table has 150,000 to 160,000 clones, 80% seen once. The source material was PBMCs. The receptors were sampled from a man under 40 in good health and CMV-seropositive. CDR3s include the opening cysteine and the closing phenylalanine or tryptophan.

>TRBV4-2
CASSQEGARAGELFF
>TRBV29-1
CSVLDRGAGNTIYF
>TRBV29-1
CSVEEGQGHQPQHF
>TRBV6-1
CASSETIGGTDTQYF
>TRBV16
CASSQSSRRYEQYF
>TRBV10-3
CAISEKGAGPGQPQHF
>TRBV7-8
CASSLALLVNNEQFF
>TRBV7-8
CASSLAMTGRQPQHF
>TRBV7-9
CASSLGQGQYNEQFF
>TRBV27
CASSLLGTSGGYEQYF
>TRBV5-5
CASSLGSGAGTYEQYF
>TRBV6-5
CASSYSGTGGQETQYF
>TRBV7-2
CASSPYAGGPTETQYF
>TRBV7-9
CASRPPLGGNEQFF
>TRBV27
CASSFQGASTDTQYF
>TRBV14
CASSQTSRYNEQFF
>TRBV5-1
CASSSGAGELFF
>TRBV29-1
CSVGSRAGGYTF